The next 3 T cell receptor beta chains were all read from a single sample in a study of T-cell memory formation after mild COVID-19. One entry per CDR3 protein results from TCRdb running MiXCR on the 5' RACE reads. The profile shows roughly 580,000 distinct CDR3 sequences, 18% of them singletons. Sequenced sample: PBMCs or a T cell subset sorted from them (not recorded which). These receptors were obtained from an adult woman who had mild COVID-19 (a few samples of this study predate the infection). Cell type and time point are not known.

In its sample, this clonotype was seen many times. The chain joins TRBV4-2 to TRBJ2-7, with 11 bases identical to TRBD1. CDR1 and CDR2 from the germline V gene are LGHNA and YNFKEQ. The V and J ends lost 0 bases and 3 bases, in that order; junction bases with no gene match: 4. This CDR3 has 16 amino acids. CDR3 coding DNA: TGTGCCAGCAGCCAAGAAACCGGGACAGGGGGCTACGAGCAGTACTTC. It encodes CASSQETGTGGYEQYF.

In its sample, this clonotype was seen a few times. V and J are TRBV7-9 and TRBJ1-1, with 9 bases lining up with TRBD1. Germline V gene sequence: CDR1 SEHNR, CDR2 FQNEAQ (reference sequence). The V and J ends lost 6 bases and 3 bases, in that order; junction bases with no gene match: 5. The CDR3 is made up of 14 amino acids. Here the CDR3 reads CASRRTGVDTEAFF. The CDR3 bases are TGTGCCAGCAGGCGGACAGGGGTTGACACTGAAGCTTTCTTT.

This clonotype was detected only a few times. V gene TRBV11-2 combines with J gene TRBJ2-1; D unclear. Germline V lookup: CDR1 SGHAT, CDR2 FQNNGV. The CDR3 totals 12 residues. V lost 0 bases to trimming and J lost 8 bases, with 5 bases between them. The CDR3 coding sequence is TGTGCCAGCAGCTTAGATCACGATGAGCAGTTCTTC. This encodes CASSLDHDEQFF.